The source of this T cell receptor (beta chain) is a study of blood T cells in healthy people across ages. The germline V gene encodes CDR1 LGHNA and CDR2 YNFKEQ. Between the trimmed V and J ends, which lost 4 bases and 0 bases, there was a span of 11 bases. CDR3 length equals 15 residues. Healthy Caucasian individuals from Russia aged about 6 to 100 were enrolled as donors. With respect to this clonotype: Its cognate antigen is unknown.

Study-wide results and caveats: More naive CD4+ cells and higher diversity marked long-lived donors relative to aged donors.

Then a second PCR, running about 6 to 12 cycles, was carried out with a sample-barcoded 5' primer and a J-beta primer mix. Using its own MiXCR run on the 5' RACE reads, TCRdb lists one record per CDR3 protein. The repertoire holds about 1.4 million distinct CDR3 sequences, with roughly 59% as singletons. The J gene is TRBJ2-3, the V gene TRBV4-2; D unresolved. The sequencing input was blood. This TCR was sampled from a man aged 18 to 29 in good health. This chain's CDR3 is CASSPLETSTDTQYF. The DNA for the CDR3 is TGTGCCAGCAGCCCTTTGGAAACTAGCACAGATACGCAGTATTTT.